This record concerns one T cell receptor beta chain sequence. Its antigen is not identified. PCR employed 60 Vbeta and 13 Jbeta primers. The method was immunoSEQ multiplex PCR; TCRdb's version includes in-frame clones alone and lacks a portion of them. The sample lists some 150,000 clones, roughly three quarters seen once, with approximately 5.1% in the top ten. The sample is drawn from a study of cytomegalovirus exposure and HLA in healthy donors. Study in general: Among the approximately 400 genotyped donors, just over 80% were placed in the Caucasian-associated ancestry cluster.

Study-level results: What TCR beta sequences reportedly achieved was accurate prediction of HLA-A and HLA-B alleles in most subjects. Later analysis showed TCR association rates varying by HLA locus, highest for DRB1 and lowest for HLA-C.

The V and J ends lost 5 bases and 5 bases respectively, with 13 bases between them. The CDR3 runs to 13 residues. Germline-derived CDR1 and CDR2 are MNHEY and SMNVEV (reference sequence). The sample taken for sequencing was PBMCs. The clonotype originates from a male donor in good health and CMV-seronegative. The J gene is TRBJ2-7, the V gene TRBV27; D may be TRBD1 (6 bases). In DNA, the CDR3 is TGTGCCAGCAGTCTTCCGGACAGTAACGAGCAGTACTTC. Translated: CASSLPDSNEQYF.